The subject of this entry is one T cell receptor beta chain. This clonotype has a count of ten or more. Its recognized antigen is unknown. Base qualities are not provided; no much larger clone lies one nucleotide away. Library generation was performed with 5' RACE. This sample was sequenced with an Illumina HiSeq 2000. A universal primer binding site was added through template switching, and the final cDNA carried a unique molecular identifier so that TCR cDNA molecules could be counted accurately. First-strand cDNA for TCR alpha and beta chains was synthesized from specific primers in the conserved constant-segment region. To control for contamination, each cDNA library was double barcoded with a SMART-Mk sample barcode plus Illumina barcodes. Two successive PCR steps introduced TruSeq adapter sequences along with Illumina sample barcodes. TCR alpha and beta cDNA libraries were sequenced on the Illumina HiSeq platform with custom primers. In the authors' own workflow: MiGEC was used to process raw reads and extract unique molecular identifiers, and MiXCR was used to find CDR3 positions. For each individual, recombination models were inferred using an EM algorithm with the repgenHMM and IGoR tools. Shared clonotype analysis was performed with the tcR package in R, normalizing sharing by the product of cloneset sizes. To study raw recombination free of thymic and clonal selection effects, out-of-frame nonproductive sequences were analyzed. TCRdb took the public reads, trimmed them with fastp at Q25, ran MiXCR for clone calling and kept in-frame beta chains. When rows share a CDR3 protein, they turn into one entry using the most common DNA and genes. What appears here as the V and J calls and clone size reflects TCRdb's work, not the paper's. The sample data list approximately 220,000 distinct CDR3 sequences, and roughly 7.5% of these were observed just once. About 5.6% of the sample is in the top ten clones.

All donors were healthy Caucasians. The twin cohort comprised three pairs of female monozygotic twins, all aged roughly 18 to 30 years. Positive isolation kits from Invitrogen were used to isolate the CD4+ and CD8+ T cell populations. This sample was taken from a study of identical twins listed by TCRdb under 2016. Regarding the study in general: To test whether fetal clonotypes persist, the study used deep sequencing on TCR alpha and beta repertoires from monozygotic twins, unrelated adults of various ages, and cord blood. To rule out contamination, replicate twin experiments were performed at different times with different library preparation protocols. The study at large found these results: In beta out-of-frame sequences, excess twin sharing was weaker, because having fewer shared sequences lowered the signal-to-noise ratio. Fewer insertions were carried by abundant cord blood beta clonotypes, a similar but weaker trend appeared in young adult naive repertoires, and no such trend appeared in memory repertoires. Conclusions relied on cross-sectional statistical analysis, since the same donors could not be followed over many years. Zero-insertion analyses could be partly confounded by invariant T cells such as MAIT and iNKT, though diverse VJ usage argued against such confounding for most clonotypes. In monozygotic twins, out-of-frame TCR alpha sharing was systematically underestimated by recombination models, although the models agreed with sharing between unrelated individuals. Compared with coincidental sharing between unrelated individuals, out-of-frame TCR alpha sequences shared between twins had an excess of sequences with low generation probability.

Between the V and J ends, shortened by 7 bases and 5 bases respectively, the junction contains 14 bases. The germline V gene encodes CDR1 SQVTM and CDR2 ANQGSEA. Reading from cysteine to phenylalanine, the CDR3 counts 12 amino acids. Only the CDR3 part of the read is kept: 36 bases, read in frame from the first base. The same specimen was also included in a second study, on yellow fever vaccine responses in identical twins. The second study, in turn, reports: The authors reported that the T cell response to vaccination in identical twins appeared partly convergent and partly personalized. In the study, vaccine-responding T cell clones were precisely tracked in identical twins.

Recombination connected TRBV29-1 to TRBJ1-1, with TRBD1 tentatively as D gene (6 bases match). Sequences were obtained from CD8+ T cells sorted from blood. The sequence derives from a woman younger than 30 in good health. The sequenced DNA: TGCAGCGACACGACAGGAGGGACTGAAGCTTTCTTT. The encoded protein is CSDTTGGTEAFF.